This T cell receptor (beta chain) originates from a study of blood T cell repertoires in COVID-19. Study-level background: Some COVID-19 samples were acute and others convalescent; all came from the United States, Italy and Spain. In each case, the material was cDNA or gDNA derived from T cells, B-cell-depleted T cells, or PBMCs.

Germline-derived CDR1 and CDR2 are SGHDT and YYEEEE. V lost 4 bases, J lost 4 bases, and 11 bases lay in between. CDR3 length: 14 residues. Seattle's cohort entered during active infection and was followed longitudinally. Original analysis: Amplified reference gene primers provided the basis for estimating nucleated cell counts. Repertoires were generated with immunoSEQ multiplex PCR, while TCRdb's copy carries only in-frame clones and drops some. From that table come the V and J calls and clone size; the DNA was used to work out D and trimming. Of approximately 210,000 clones in the sample, around 86% were seen once.

The chain combines TRBV5-6 with TRBJ1-4, with D tentatively TRBD1 (5 bases). The sample comprised peripheral blood. This sequence originates from a man aged 45-65 years with COVID-19, enrolled during active disease. CDR3 sequence (DNA): TGTGCCAGCAGCCCGGGGACTTATAATGAAAAACTGTTTTTT. Its protein product is CASSPGTYNEKLFF.